The 24 T cell receptor beta chains presented below share a single source sample, sequenced in a study of chemoradiotherapy in HPV16-positive cancers (dated by TCRdb to between 2021 and 2023). The library was made by the immunoSEQ multiplex PCR assay. TCRdb took this table from immuneACCESS and kept in-frame rearrangements with V and J called. Such tables lack part of the clones; where checked against another copy, unresolved V genes explain under half of the gap, and the rest is unexplained. The sample includes some 12,000 clones, with less than 75% observed a single time. The ten largest account for roughly 17% of the sample. This sample was gathered from a patient who underwent chemoradiotherapy. These receptor sequences come from a human donor with HPV-associated anogenital cancer.

V usage is TRBV2 and J usage is TRBJ2-3; TRBD2 agrees at 8 bases. The V and J ends lost 6 bases and 1 base, in that order; junction bases with no gene match: 6. Germline V CDR1 and CDR2: SNHLY, FYNNEI. CDR3 size: 15 residues. CDR3 in amino acids: CASSPSTSGTDTQYF. As DNA, the CDR3 is TGTGCCAGCAGCCCTTCGACTAGCGGCACAGATACGCAGTATTTT. Based on the CDR3 plus reference TRBV2 and TRBJ2-3, the full variable domain is EPEVTQTPSHQVTQMGQEVILRCVPISNHLYFYWYRQILGQKVEFLVSFYNNEISEKSEIFDDQFSVERPDGSNFTLKIRSTKLEDSAMYFCASSPSTSGTDTQYFGPGTRLTVL.

The chain uses TRBV5-1 and TRBJ1-5; D might be TRBD1 (6 bases). Germline V gene lookup returns CDR1 SGHRS and CDR2 YFSETQ. The CDR3 spans 15 residues. V lost 2 bases and J lost 5, with 14 bases in between. This CDR3 is CASSLWGTSDQPQHF. Here the CDR3 DNA reads TGCGCCAGCAGCTTATGGGGGACATCTGATCAGCCCCAGCATTTT.

This clone was counted only a few times. For the CDR3, the DNA is TGTGCCAGCAGCTCTGCGGGGCGGGACTATGGCTACACCTTC. This translates into CASSSAGRDYGYTF. J is TRBJ1-2 and V is TRBV14; possible D gene TRBD1, 5 bases. Trimming took 5 bases from V and 3 from J, leaving 13 bases between them. CDR1 and CDR2 (germline): SGHDN, FVKESK. This CDR3 has 14 amino acids.

The V gene is TRBV5-4, the J gene TRBJ2-5; D uncertain. Trimming removed 3 bases at V and 5 bases at J, with 11 bases between. This CDR3 is built from 13 residues. Germline loops: CDR1 SGHNT, CDR2 YYREEE (reference sequence). In DNA, the CDR3 is TGTGCCAGCAGCTCACCGGTTGAGGAGACCCAGTACTTC. Translated, it gives CASSSPVEETQYF. The whole variable domain, filled in from reference TRBV5-4 and TRBJ2-5, reads ETGVTQSPTHLIKTRGQQVTLRCSSQSGHNTVSWYQQALGQGPQFIFQYYREEENGRGNFPPRFSGLQFPNYSSELNVNALELDDSALYLCASSSPVEETQYFGPGTRLLVL.

The chain links TRBV4-1 to TRBJ2-1, with 13 bases matching TRBD2. The V and J ends lost 3 bases and 7 bases, in that order; junction bases with no gene match: 6. This CDR3 has 16 residues. The V gene's germline CDR1 is MGHRA and CDR2 YSYEKL. The CDR3 DNA reads TGCGCCAGCAGCCATCCCGGACTAGCGGGGGAGAATGAGCAGTTCTTC. This translates into CASSHPGLAGENEQFF.

The chain uses TRBV19 and TRBJ1-2, with D hard to call. V lost 1 base, J lost 4 bases, and 13 bases lay in between. The germline V gene encodes CDR1 LNHDA and CDR2 SQIVND (reference sequence). CDR3 length equals 15 residues. CDR3: CASSIGRRGLYGYTF. Written as DNA, the CDR3 is TGTGCCAGTAGTATAGGTCGACGCGGCCTCTATGGCTACACCTTC. Supplemented by reference TRBV19 and TRBJ1-2, the full variable domain reads DGGITQSPKYLFRKEGQNVTLSCEQNLNHDAMYWYRQDPGQGLRLIYYSQIVNDFQKGDIAEGYSVSREKKESFPLTVTSAQKNPTAFYLCASSIGRRGLYGYTFGSGTRLTVV.

This clone was detected a few times. The V call is TRBV4-1, the J call TRBJ1-1; D gene uncertain. Trimming took off 0 bases at V and 0 bases at J, with 8 bases between the two ends. Germline CDR1 is MGHRA and CDR2 is YSYEKL. The CDR3 consists of 15 residues. The chain's CDR3 is CASSQEDRLNTEAFF. CDR3 DNA sequence: TGCGCCAGCAGCCAAGAGGATAGATTGAACACTGAAGCTTTCTTT.

The chain carries TRBV4-3 and TRBJ2-7, with 8 positions matching TRBD2. Germline V CDR1 and CDR2: LGHNA, YSLEER. The CDR3 loop spans 14 amino acids. J lost 6 bases, V lost 4 bases, and 8 bases had no gene match. The CDR3 loop reads CASSPTGGTGEQYF. The CDR3 DNA follows: TGCGCCAGCAGCCCGACGGGGGGGACGGGCGAGCAGTACTTC.

A remark on this clone: Within the sample, other DNA sequences also encode this same CDR3. V and J are TRBV15 and TRBJ1-2; D ambiguous. Germline V gene sequence: CDR1 LNHNV, CDR2 YYDKDF (reference sequence). This CDR3 region has 13 residues. V gave up 0 bases and J gave up 6 bases, with 8 bases separating them. CDR3 sequence: CATSRDGRNGYTF. CDR3 DNA: TGTGCCACCAGCAGAGATGGTAGGAATGGCTACACCTTC.

The chain links TRBV19 to TRBJ2-5; 9 bases align to TRBD1. Germline V gives CDR1 LNHDA, CDR2 SQIVND (reference sequence). The CDR3 spans 16 residues. The V and J ends lost 4 bases and 3 bases, in that order; junction bases with no gene match: 9. CDR3 in amino acids: CASSTLRGTGKETQYF. CDR3 coding DNA: TGTGCCAGTAGTACTCTTCGAGGGACAGGGAAAGAGACCCAGTACTTC.

The V call is TRBV19, the J call TRBJ2-1; the D gene is possibly TRBD2 (5 bases). Germline CDR1 and CDR2: LNHDA and SQIVND (reference sequence). This CDR3 spans 14 amino acids. V was shortened by 8 bases and J by 7 bases, with 18 bases between the two germline ends. CDR3 amino acids: CASSPGRVTNEQFF. CDR3 coding DNA: TGTGCCAGTTCCCCGGGGAGAGTCACGAATGAGCAGTTCTTC.

In this sample, this clone is large (0.1 to 1%). This chain connects TRBV6-6 to TRBJ2-2; D is perhaps TRBD2 (5 bases). From germline, CDR1 is MNHNY and CDR2 SVGAGI (reference sequence). There are 14 residues in the CDR3. V lost 7 bases to trimming and J lost 1 base, with 10 bases between them. Here the CDR3 reads CASTSRGNTGELFF. DNA of the CDR3: TGTGCCAGCACCTCCCGGGGGAACACCGGGGAGCTGTTTTTT.

The CDR3 region is CASSFSDTEAFF. DNA for the CDR3: TGTGCCAGCAGCTTCAGTGACACTGAAGCTTTCTTT. V usage is TRBV7-2 and J usage is TRBJ1-1, with D unresolved. V shed 3 bases and J shed 3 bases, with 5 bases lying between them. The CDR3 has 12 residues. The germline V gene has CDR1 SGHTA and CDR2 FQGNSA. The variable domain in full, with the rest retrieved from reference TRBV7-2 and TRBJ1-1, is GAGVSQSPSNKVTEKGKDVELRCDPISGHTALYWYRQSLGQGLEFLIYFQGNSAPDKSGLPSDRFSAERTGGSVSTLTIQRTQQEDSAVYLCASSFSDTEAFFGQGTRLTVV.

V gene TRBV5-5 combines with J gene TRBJ2-1, with D perhaps matching TRBD2 (6 bases). V was clipped by 0 bases and J by 12 bases, with 13 bases between them. CDR1 and CDR2 (germline): SGHKS, YYEKEE (reference sequence). The CDR3 spans 13 residues. In nucleotides, the CDR3 is TGTGCCAGCAGCTTGGACGGGACTTGGGGGCAGTTCTTC. Protein product: CASSLDGTWGQFF.

The V and J genes are TRBV7-2 and TRBJ2-5, with D unresolved. CDR3 size: 13 residues. V shed 8 bases and J shed 5 bases, with 15 bases lying between them. The germline V gene has CDR1 SGHTA and CDR2 FQGNSA. DNA for the CDR3: TGTGCCAGCTCTATATGGGCTGCCGAGACCCAGTACTTC. Its translation is CASSIWAAETQYF.

This clone was found a few times. The chain links TRBV2 to TRBJ1-1; maybe TRBD1 (5 bases). The CDR3 is 14 amino acids. In germline, CDR1 is SNHLY, CDR2 FYNNEI. The V and J ends lost 7 bases and 4 bases respectively, with 16 bases between them. The CDR3 here is CASIRGGASTEAFF. The CDR3 DNA is TGTGCCAGCATAAGGGGAGGGGCGAGCACTGAAGCTTTCTTT.

This clone was observed a handful of times. This chain links TRBV7-2 with TRBJ1-2; D is undetermined. V was shortened by 1 base and J by 3 bases, with 12 bases between the two germline ends. The germline CDR1 and CDR2 sequences are SGHTA and FQGNSA. The CDR3 extends over 15 amino acids. The CDR3 reads CASSLVARSDYGYTF. CDR3 sequence (DNA): TGTGCCAGCAGCTTAGTGGCCAGGTCGGACTATGGCTACACCTTC. The whole variable domain, remainder taken from reference TRBV7-2 and TRBJ1-2, is GAGVSQSPSNKVTEKGKDVELRCDPISGHTALYWYRQSLGQGLEFLIYFQGNSAPDKSGLPSDRFSAERTGGSVSTLTIQRTQQEDSAVYLCASSLVARSDYGYTFGSGTRLTVV.

This clone appeared a single time. The rearrangement uses TRBV5-1 and TRBJ2-7, with TRBD1 matching 7 bases. Trimming took 0 bases from V and 6 from J; bases not matched to a gene: 12. Germline CDR1 reads SGHRS; CDR2 reads YFSETQ. The CDR3 length is 16 residues. Written as DNA, the CDR3 is TGCGCCAGCAGCTTGGACGGGACAGCCACGGCTCTCGAGCAGTACTTC. Translation gives CASSLDGTATALEQYF. The variable domain in full, with the rest retrieved from reference TRBV5-1 and TRBJ2-7, is KAGVTQTPRYLIKTRGQQVTLSCSPISGHRSVSWYQQTPGQGLQFLFEYFSETQRNKGNFPGRFSGRQFSNSRSEMNVSTLELGDSALYLCASSLDGTATALEQYFGPGTRLTVT.

The chain has TRBV19 and TRBJ2-7; the match to TRBD1 covers 8 bases. V shed 3 bases, J shed 6 bases, and the junction held 4 bases outside the gene matches. From germline, CDR1 is LNHDA and CDR2 SQIVND (reference sequence). The CDR3 has 13 residues. Here the CDR3 DNA reads TGTGCCAGTAGTATGCAGGGGGCCTCCGAGCAGTACTTC. Its protein product is CASSMQGASEQYF.

The chain combines TRBV5-6 with TRBJ2-7; D gene ambiguous. The ends were cut back, 0 bases at V and 5 bases at J, with 9 bases in the middle. Looked up from germline, CDR1 is SGHDT and CDR2 is YYEEEE. The CDR3 is 13 amino acids. The CDR3 loop is CASSLVSSHEQYF. CDR3 bases: TGTGCCAGCAGCTTGGTTAGCTCGCACGAGCAGTACTTC.

This chain links TRBV21-1 with TRBJ1-6. TRBV21-1 is reported as a pseudogene. The CDR3 covers 19 residues. The CDR3 sequence: CASRNGGAKVGSYNSPLHF. In nucleotides, the CDR3 is TGTGCCAGCCGCAACGGGGGGGCGAAGGTAGGCTCCTATAATTCACCCCTCCACTTT.

CDR3 in amino acids: CASSLPNRAEAFF. In nucleotides, the CDR3 is TGTGCCAGCAGTTTACCTAACAGGGCTGAAGCTTTCTTT. This rearrangement joins TRBV6-5 to TRBJ1-1, with a weak D call TRBD1 (6 bases). Germline CDR1 and CDR2: MNHEY and SVGAGI. V was clipped by 4 bases and J by 6 bases, with 12 bases between them. CDR3 size: 13 residues.

The rearrangement links TRBV28 to TRBJ2-7; D is undetermined. V lost 8 bases to trimming and J lost 6 bases, with 8 bases between them. The CDR3 covers 10 residues. CDR1 is MDHEN and CDR2 is SYDVKM in the germline V gene. CDR3 region: CASGYGEQYF. DNA of the CDR3: TGTGCCAGCGGTTATGGCGAGCAGTACTTC.

The J gene is TRBJ2-7, the V gene TRBV5-5; 11 positions match TRBD2. In germline, CDR1 is SGHKS, CDR2 YYEKEE (reference sequence). J lost 5 bases, V lost 0 bases, and 7 bases had no gene match. CDR3 length: 16 residues. The CDR3 protein is CASSLVGSGRADEQYF. The DNA for the CDR3 is TGTGCCAGCAGCTTGGTAGGTAGCGGGAGGGCCGACGAGCAGTACTTC.